This TCR beta chain was sequenced during a study of shared clonotypes between healthy human individuals (dated by TCRdb to 2018 to 2020). Looking at the study overall: A couple of women and three men aged 18 to 49 years were included in the cohort. Per donor, leukapheresis produced somewhere between about 0.94 and 9 billion PBMCs. To estimate repertoire size and how much clonotype sharing occurs between individuals, the study deeply sequenced the blood TCR repertoires of several healthy adults. Per donor, three plates each were used for CD4 naive and CD4 memory, two for CD8 naive, and one for CD8 memory. To increase sequencing depth and limit assay-specific biases, different laboratories used diverse techniques to prepare libraries and sequence TCR repertoires.

A remark on this clone: It has no known antigen specificity. No much larger clonotype is one base removed from it; base qualities were not supplied.

CD8 naive samples were CD45RO-negative cells positively selected for CCR7, giving a CD45RA+CCR7+ population that excluded TemRA cells. The donors were healthy, HIV-negative adults with no recently reported acute infections or vaccinations. Every donor was a Caucasian adult residing in Nashville, Tennessee, USA. After blood collection by leukapheresis, PBMCs were isolated using Ficoll-Histopaque density gradient centrifugation and then cryopreserved in the vapor phase of liquid nitrogen. Analytical flow cytometry was used to check the purity and quantity of every magnetically sorted T cell population. Each sorted fraction had its genomic DNA isolated and then quantified by UV absorbance on a Nanodrop 2000c. Using the deep immunoSEQ assay, TCR CDR3 regions were amplified from genomic DNA by multiplex PCR. Extracted genomic DNA from each cell subset was distributed evenly across all wells of several immunoSEQ 96-well plates, and each plate was treated as a replicate. Each replicate PCR for sorted subsets received about 200 ng genomic DNA, equal to around 32,000 T cell genomes. Purified libraries were quantified with a Qubit 3.0 fluorometer, sized on a Bioanalyzer 2100, and re-quantified with the KAPA Library Quantification kit. A separate single-read 150-cycle Illumina NextSeq 550 flow cell was used to sequence each immunoSEQ 96-well plate. The original pipeline was this. Because the immunoSEQ output included only junctional sequences and no quality scores, the filtering could not be the same as the filtering used for full-length reads. To assign V/J genes and CDR3, sequences were annotated using PyIR, a Python wrapper for IgBLAST v1.9, with IMGT germline references. Reads with weak V/J assignments (E-value above 1e-6), missing CDR3, stop codons, out-of-frame junctions, or ambiguous translated residues were removed. A V3J clonotype was defined by an identical inferred V gene, J gene, and CDR3 amino acid sequence. The percentage overlap between two repertoires was calculated by dividing the number of shared unique clonotypes by the size of the smaller repertoire. RTK rarefaction, the Chao1 estimator, and Recon v2.1 estimates of unobserved clonotypes were used to assess repertoire richness. OLGA was used to compute generation probabilities for all TCRbeta clonotypes that the gDNA method yielded from a handful of donors. TCRdb's version of the immuneACCESS table is confined to in-frame rearrangements and falls short of the full clone set. An unresolved V gene accounts for under half of the shortfall where checked; the remainder is of unknown origin. V and J calls and clone size are as listed in that table; D and trimming were resolved from the DNA. The sample table contains around 700,000 clones; only one count was recorded for 92% of them. Clones ranked in the top ten supply 20% to 25% of the sample.

Here is what the overall study found, with its caveats: Sharing across four donors was observed for about 5% of naive CD4, around 3.5% of naive CD8, 2.3% of memory CD4, and about 0.4% of memory CD8 clonotypes. Clonotypes shared by all four sorted-subset donors showed higher generation probabilities than non-shared clonotypes. Because the study included a small number of donors, the genetic and exposure-history diversity represented was limited. Based on pairwise subsampling, the degree of clonotype sharing among donors was expected to be affected by sequencing depth. Larger estimated clonotype richness was generally found for naive subsets than for memory subsets. Rarefaction of sorted-subset datasets indicated incomplete sequencing despite the large sequencing depth. Only blood was sampled, and tissue TCR repertoires likely differ from those in blood.

Sequencing input: naive CD8+ T cells sorted from blood. The cell subset or site label of this sample denotes: CD45RA+CCR7+. The clonotype comes from a man younger than 45 in good health.

The CDR3 is CASPFPVDGDNEQFF. Read as DNA, the sequence is TGTGCCAGCCCCTTCCCCGTGGACGGGGACAATGAGCAGTTCTTC. In this chain, TRBV28 is recombined with TRBJ2-1, with TRBD2 as a weak D call on 5 bases. V and J are truncated by 8 bases and 5 bases respectively, leaving an intervening sequence of 19 bases. The CDR3 spans 15 residues, from the cysteine through the phenylalanine. Here the CDR3 DNA is all that survives: 45 bases in frame from base 1. CDR1 and CDR2 were assigned from the germline V gene as MDHEN and SYDVKM. Reference TRBV28 and TRBJ2-1 proteins supply the regions before and after the CDR3; the full variable domain is: DVKVTQSSRYLVKRTGEKVFLECVQDMDHENMFWYRQDPGLGLRLIYFSYDVKMKEKGDIPEGYSVSREKKERFSLILESASTNQTSMYLCASPFPVDGDNEQFFGPGTRLTVL.